The sequence of this T cell receptor (beta chain) was determined in a study of blood T cell repertoires in COVID-19. About the study: From the United States, Italy and Spain came samples of acute and convalescent COVID-19. The analysed material was cDNA or gDNA that came from T cells, B-cell-depleted T cells, or PBMCs.

This clone appeared once. CDR1 is MNHEY and CDR2 is SMNVEV in the germline V gene (reference sequence). Trimming removed 4 bases from V and 0 bases from J, with 7 bases in between. This CDR3 region has 15 residues. Original processing notes: Counts of nucleated cells, estimated from reference gene primer amplification, were obtained. Profiling relied on immunoSEQ multiplex PCR, and the TCRdb table lists in-frame clones only, not all of them. V and J calls and clone size are copied from that table; D and trimming were computed from the DNA. The sample consists of fewer than 90,000 clones, roughly 87% of them appearing once.

The sample was peripheral blood. The source of this sequence is an older man with acute or convalescent COVID-19. The chain recombines TRBV27 with TRBJ1-6; no firm D call. Here the CDR3 DNA reads TGTGCCAGCAGTTATGTGAGCTCCTATAATTCACCCCTCCACTTT. Protein product: CASSYVSSYNSPLHF.